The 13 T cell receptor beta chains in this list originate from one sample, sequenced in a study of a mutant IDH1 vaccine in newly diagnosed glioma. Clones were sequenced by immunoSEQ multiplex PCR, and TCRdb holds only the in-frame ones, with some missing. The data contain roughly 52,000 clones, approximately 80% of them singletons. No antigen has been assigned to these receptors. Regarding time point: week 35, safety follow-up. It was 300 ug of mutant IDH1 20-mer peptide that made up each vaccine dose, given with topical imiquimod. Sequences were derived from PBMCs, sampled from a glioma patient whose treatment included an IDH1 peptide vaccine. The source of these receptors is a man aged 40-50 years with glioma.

DNA of the CDR3: TGTGCCAGCAGCCAGGATGTGAAGACCCAGTACTTC. Its protein product is CASSQDVKTQYF. The rearrangement joins TRBV6-5 to TRBJ2-5, with D unclear. The CDR3 contains 12 residues. Per germline, CDR1 MNHEY and CDR2 SVGAGI. V was shortened by 6 bases and J by 6 bases, with 11 bases between the two germline ends.

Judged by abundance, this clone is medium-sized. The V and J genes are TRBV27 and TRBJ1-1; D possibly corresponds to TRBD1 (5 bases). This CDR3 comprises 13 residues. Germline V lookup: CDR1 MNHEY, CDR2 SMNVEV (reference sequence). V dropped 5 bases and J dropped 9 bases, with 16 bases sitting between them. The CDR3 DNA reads TGTGCCAGCAGTAACCCGGGACGGGGAAAAGCTTTCTTT. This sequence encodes CASSNPGRGKAFF.

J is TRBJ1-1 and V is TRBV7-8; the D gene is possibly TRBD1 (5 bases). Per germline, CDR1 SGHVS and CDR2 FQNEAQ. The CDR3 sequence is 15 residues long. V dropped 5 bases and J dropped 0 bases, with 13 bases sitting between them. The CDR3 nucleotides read TGTGCCAGCAGCGGTTCCGGGACGTTGAACACTGAAGCTTTCTTT. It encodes CASSGSGTLNTEAFF. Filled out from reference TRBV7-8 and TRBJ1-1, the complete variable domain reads GAGVSQSPRYKVAKRGQDVALRCDPISGHVSLFWYQQALGQGPEFLTYFQNEAQLDKSGLPSDRFFAERPEGSVSTLKIQRTQQEDSAVYLCASSGSGTLNTEAFFGQGTRLTVV.

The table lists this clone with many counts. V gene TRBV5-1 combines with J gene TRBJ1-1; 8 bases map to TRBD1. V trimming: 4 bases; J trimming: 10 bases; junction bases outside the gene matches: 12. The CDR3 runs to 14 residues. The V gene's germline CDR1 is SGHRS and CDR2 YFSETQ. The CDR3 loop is CASSLGQAVPAAFF. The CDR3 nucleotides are TGCGCCAGCAGCCTGGGACAGGCAGTCCCCGCAGCTTTCTTT.

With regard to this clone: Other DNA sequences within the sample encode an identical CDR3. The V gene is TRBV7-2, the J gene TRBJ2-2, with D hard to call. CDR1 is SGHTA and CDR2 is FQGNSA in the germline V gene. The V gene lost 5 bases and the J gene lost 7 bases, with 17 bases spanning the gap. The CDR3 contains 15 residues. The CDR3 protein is CASSPTRGIFGELFF. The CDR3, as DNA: TGTGCCAGCAGCCCTACGAGAGGTATTTTCGGGGAGCTGTTTTTT.

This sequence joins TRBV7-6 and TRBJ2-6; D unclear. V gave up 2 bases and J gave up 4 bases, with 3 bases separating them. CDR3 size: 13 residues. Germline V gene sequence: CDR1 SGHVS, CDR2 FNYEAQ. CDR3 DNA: TGTGCCAGCAGCTTACCCGGGGCCAACGTCCTGACTTTC. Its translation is CASSLPGANVLTF.

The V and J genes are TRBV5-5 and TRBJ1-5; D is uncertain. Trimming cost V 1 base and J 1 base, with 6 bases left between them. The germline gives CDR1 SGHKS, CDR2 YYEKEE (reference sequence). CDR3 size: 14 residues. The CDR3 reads CASSLSGSNQPQHF. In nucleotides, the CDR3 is TGTGCCAGCAGCTTGTCTGGGAGCAATCAGCCCCAGCATTTT.

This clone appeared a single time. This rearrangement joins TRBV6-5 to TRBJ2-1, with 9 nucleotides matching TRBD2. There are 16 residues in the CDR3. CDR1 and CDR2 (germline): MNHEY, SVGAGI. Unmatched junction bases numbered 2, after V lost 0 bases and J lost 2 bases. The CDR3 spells CASSYSRLAAYNEQFF. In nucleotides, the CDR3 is TGTGCCAGCAGTTACTCAAGACTAGCGGCCTACAATGAGCAGTTCTTC.

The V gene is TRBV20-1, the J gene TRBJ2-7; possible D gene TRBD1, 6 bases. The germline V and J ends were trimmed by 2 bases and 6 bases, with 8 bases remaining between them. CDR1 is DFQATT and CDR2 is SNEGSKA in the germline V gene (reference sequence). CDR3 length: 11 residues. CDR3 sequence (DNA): TGCAGTGCTAGACAGGGGATCGAGCAGTACGTC. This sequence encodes CSARQGIEQYV.

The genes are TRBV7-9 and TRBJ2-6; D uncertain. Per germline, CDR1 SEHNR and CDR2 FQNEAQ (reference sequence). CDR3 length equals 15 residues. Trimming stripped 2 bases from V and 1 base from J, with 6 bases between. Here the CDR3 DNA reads TGTGCCAGCAGCTTATCTGAATCTGGGGCCAACGTCCTGACTTTC. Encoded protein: CASSLSESGANVLTF.

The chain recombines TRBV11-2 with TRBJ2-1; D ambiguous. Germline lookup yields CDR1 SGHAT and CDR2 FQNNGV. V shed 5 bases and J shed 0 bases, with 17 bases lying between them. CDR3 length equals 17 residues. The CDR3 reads CASSTLRTKRSYNEQFF. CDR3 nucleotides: TGTGCCAGCAGCACTCTCAGGACGAAACGCTCCTACAATGAGCAGTTCTTC.

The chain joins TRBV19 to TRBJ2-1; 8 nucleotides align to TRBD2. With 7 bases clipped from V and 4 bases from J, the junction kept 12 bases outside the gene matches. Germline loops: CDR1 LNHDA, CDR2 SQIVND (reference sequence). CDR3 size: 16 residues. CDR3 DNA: TGTGCCAGTACCCGTACCGGGACTAGTCAGTACAATGAGCAGTTCTTC. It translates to CASTRTGTSQYNEQFF. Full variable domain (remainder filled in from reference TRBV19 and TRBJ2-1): DGGITQSPKYLFRKEGQNVTLSCEQNLNHDAMYWYRQDPGQGLRLIYYSQIVNDFQKGDIAEGYSVSREKKESFPLTVTSAQKNPTAFYLCASTRTGTSQYNEQFFGPGTRLTVL.

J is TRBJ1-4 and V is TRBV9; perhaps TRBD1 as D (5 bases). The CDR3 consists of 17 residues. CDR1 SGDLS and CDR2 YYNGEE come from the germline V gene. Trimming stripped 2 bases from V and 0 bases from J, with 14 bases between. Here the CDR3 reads CASSVSGREATNEKLFF. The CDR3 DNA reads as TGTGCCAGCAGCGTTTCGGGCAGGGAAGCAACTAATGAAAAACTGTTTTTT.